This paragraph covers one TCR beta chain sequence. Its target is not known. This sample is drawn from a study of OX40 agonist ivuxolimab in advanced cancers. Whole-study context: An anti-OX40 (CD134) antibody with agonistic activity, ivuxolimab, was administered to patients. Findings and caveats of the study: Antigen targets of the expanded peripheral T cells went undetermined. At doses 0.1 to 3.0 mg/kg, CD4+ and CD8+ clones expanded.

Clones were sequenced by immunoSEQ multiplex PCR, and TCRdb holds only the in-frame ones, with some missing. The profile shows 70,000 to 95,000 clones, about 91% of them singletons. Trimming pared 5 bases from V and 2 bases from J, leaving 6 bases between. The CDR3 has 13 residues. CDR1 and CDR2 from the germline V gene are ENHRY and SYGVKD. This sequence was found in an adult with an advanced solid tumor such as melanoma, head and neck, liver or kidney cancer. V usage is TRBV10-3 and J usage is TRBJ1-4; perhaps TRBD1 as D (6 bases). Specimen: CD4+ or CD8+ T cells sorted from blood, collected in a trial of the OX40 agonist ivuxolimab. The CDR3 sequence is CAISQGTNEKLFF. For the CDR3, the DNA is TGTGCCATCAGTCAGGGGACTAATGAAAAACTGTTTTTT.